This T cell receptor (beta chain) was retrieved from a study of T cells in Graves' hyperthyroidism and ophthalmopathy. Study-wide results and limits: The model foresaw ophthalmopathy a median approximately 6.1 months prior to onset.

On this clonotype itself: Its antigen is as yet unknown.

A patient was excluded if there was uncontrolled infection, other autoimmune disease, pregnancy or lactation. Trimming at V came to 5 bases and at J to 3 bases, leaving 3 bases not matched to a gene. Germline V gene lookup returns CDR1 GTSNPN and CDR2 SVGIG (reference sequence). The CDR3 consists of 14 residues. There were TCR beta CDR3 regions amplified from RNA transcripts. First-round RT-PCR of the TCR CDR3 relied on the HTBI primer set. TCRdb redid the calling of the multiplex PCR reads with MiXCR, one entry per CDR3 protein. The profile covers around 700,000 distinct CDR3 sequences, with 30% to 40% appearing a single time and approximately 31% taken by the ten largest.

The V gene is TRBV30, the J gene TRBJ2-7, with TRBD2 identical over 14 bases. Sequenced sample: blood. This sequence originates from a woman aged 35 to 49 with Graves' hyperthyroidism. CDR3 region: CAWEGLAGGYEQYF. In DNA form, the CDR3 reads TGTGCCTGGGAAGGACTAGCGGGAGGCTACGAGCAGTACTTC.